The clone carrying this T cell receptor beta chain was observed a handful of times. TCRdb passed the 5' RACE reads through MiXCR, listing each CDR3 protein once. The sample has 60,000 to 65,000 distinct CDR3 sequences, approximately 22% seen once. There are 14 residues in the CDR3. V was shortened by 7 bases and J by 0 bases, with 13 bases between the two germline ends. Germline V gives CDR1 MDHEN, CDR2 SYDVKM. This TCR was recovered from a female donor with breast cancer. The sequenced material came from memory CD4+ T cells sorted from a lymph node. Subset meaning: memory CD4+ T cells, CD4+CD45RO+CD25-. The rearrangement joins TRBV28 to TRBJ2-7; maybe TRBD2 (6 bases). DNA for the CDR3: TGTGCCAGCACTCGCGGGGTGAGCTCCTACGAGCAGTACTTC. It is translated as CASTRGVSSYEQYF.